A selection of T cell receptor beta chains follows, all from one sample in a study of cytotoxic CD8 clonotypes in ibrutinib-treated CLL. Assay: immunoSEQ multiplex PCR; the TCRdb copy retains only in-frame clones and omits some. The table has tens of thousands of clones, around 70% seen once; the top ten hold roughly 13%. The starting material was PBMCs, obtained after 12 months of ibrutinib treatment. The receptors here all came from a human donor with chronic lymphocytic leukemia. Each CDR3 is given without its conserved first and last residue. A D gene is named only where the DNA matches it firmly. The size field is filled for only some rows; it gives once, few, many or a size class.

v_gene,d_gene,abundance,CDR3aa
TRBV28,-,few,ASRRSSGNTIY
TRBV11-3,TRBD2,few,ASSLSGGAVSEQF
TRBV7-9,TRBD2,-,ASSSGTSGGFRNEQF
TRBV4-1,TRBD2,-,ASSFGTSGAGLSYEQY
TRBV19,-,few,ASSIDLAQPQH
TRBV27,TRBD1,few,ASTQAGQGRSPLH
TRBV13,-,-,AKGRSTGELF
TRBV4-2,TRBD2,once,ASSQGSGGEETQY
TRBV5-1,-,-,ASSLGGSAGNTIY
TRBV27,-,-,ASRRTGGNEQF
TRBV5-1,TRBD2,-,ASSLSLLLGGGKETQY
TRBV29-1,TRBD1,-,SVEIGGTGGYEQY
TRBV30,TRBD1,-,AWSVLEGAGSPLH
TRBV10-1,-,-,ASSTGTVNSPLH
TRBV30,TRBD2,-,AWSVFSGGYEQY
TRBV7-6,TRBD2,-,ASSLFGGLAGYTDTQY
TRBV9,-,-,ASSRALGDEQY
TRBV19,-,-,ASSRAGGTDTQY
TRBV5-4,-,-,ASSFGGQKPNEQF
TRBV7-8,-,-,ASSLTSRGDLRSEAF
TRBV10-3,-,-,AISQTAGHSYNEQF
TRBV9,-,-,ASSFRPGIDYEQY
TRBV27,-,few,ASSFYGGGNGYT
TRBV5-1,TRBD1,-,ASSLGQGHTEAF
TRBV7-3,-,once,ASSFNRGRDQETQY
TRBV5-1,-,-,ASSLGTPSSYNSPLH
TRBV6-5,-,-,ASSSPGGPPSEKLF
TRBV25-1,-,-,ASSEYEGPGNTIY
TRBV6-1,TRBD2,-,ASSGRLDTQY
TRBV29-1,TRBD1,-,SVEDWTGGSIANTEAF
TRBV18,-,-,ASSPGTHEQY
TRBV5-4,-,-,ASSLNGLSYGYT
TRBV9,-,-,ASSVGAGANTEAF
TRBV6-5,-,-,ASSFNTGINTGELF
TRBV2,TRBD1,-,ASSRQGPTEAF
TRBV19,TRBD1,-,ASSSLGQGNSPLH
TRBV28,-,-,ASKATGSYNEQF
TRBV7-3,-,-,ASSLTDSYTDTQY
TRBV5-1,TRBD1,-,ASSPGQGIGF
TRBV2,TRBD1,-,ASTNRDRNSPLH
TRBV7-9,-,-,ASSTDEGTDTQY
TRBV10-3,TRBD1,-,AIAADRDRGQDTQY
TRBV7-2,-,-,ASSFLGVSNQPQH
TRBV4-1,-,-,ASSHNDRMNTEAF
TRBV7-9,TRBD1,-,ASSQDNRQGWDTEAF
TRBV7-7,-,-,ASSRTLEETQY
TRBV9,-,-,ASSVGASNQPQH
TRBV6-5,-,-,ASSYSFNGAYEQY
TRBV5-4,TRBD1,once,ASSTLGRTGGDDYGYT
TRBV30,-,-,AWSVQGTREKLF
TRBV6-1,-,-,ASSVTDTQY
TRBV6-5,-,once,ASNPQGSYEQY
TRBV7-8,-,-,ASSHLETQY
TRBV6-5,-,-,ASQGNAEAF
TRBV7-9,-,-,ASSSPGYSGNTIY
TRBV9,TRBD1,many,ASSVARTGPGGYT
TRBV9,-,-,ASSVDNRASYGYT